The next 10 T cell receptor beta chains were all read from a single sample in a study of chemoradiotherapy in HPV16-positive cancers (dated by TCRdb to between 2021 and 2024). Library construction relied on the immunoSEQ multiplex PCR assay. Sourced from immuneACCESS, this table was stored by TCRdb with only in-frame sequences that have V and J called. A share of the clones is absent; for the studies checked, an unresolved V gene accounts for under half, and the remainder has no known explanation. The sample table shows under 15,000 clones, and about four fifths are seen once. Clones ranked in the top ten supply around 0.96% of the sample. This material was obtained from a patient who underwent chemoradiotherapy. The receptors were sampled from a human donor with HPV-associated anogenital cancer.

This clone was picked up a small number of times. V gene TRBV10-3 combines with J gene TRBJ1-1, with no clear D. The CDR3 length is 12 residues. The germline V and J ends were trimmed by 6 bases and 3 bases, with 8 bases remaining between them. Germline loops: CDR1 ENHRY, CDR2 SYGVKD. The CDR3: CAIRRSDTEAFF. The CDR3 DNA is TGTGCCATCAGGCGCAGTGACACTGAAGCTTTCTTT.

This chain uses TRBV6-1 with TRBJ1-6; TRBD1 is a possible D gene (6 bases). This CDR3 has 12 residues. Germline V gene lookup returns CDR1 MNHNS and CDR2 SASEGT. The V end was cut by 11 bases, the J end by 16 bases, with 21 bases between. The DNA of the CDR3 is TGTGCCGTACCTTGGGGGGGCGGAGATCTCCACTTT. Encoded protein: CAVPWGGGDLHF.

The CDR3 DNA follows: TGTGCCAGCAGCCAAGATCCCACCCACGAGCAGTACTTC. Translating it yields CASSQDPTHEQYF. V gene TRBV4-2 combines with J gene TRBJ2-7, with unresolved D. This CDR3 contains 13 residues. Germline V gene lookup returns CDR1 LGHNA and CDR2 YNFKEQ. The germline V and J ends were trimmed by 0 bases and 5 bases, with 8 bases remaining between them.

A few counts support this clone. The chain couples TRBV30 to TRBJ1-6; D is ambiguous. The CDR3 has 13 residues. V was trimmed by 8 bases and J by 0 bases, leaving 8 bases between them. The germline CDR1 and CDR2 sequences are GTSNPN and SVGIG (reference sequence). The CDR3 DNA is TGTGCCGGATCTAGCTCCTATAATTCACCCCTCCACTTT. Protein product: CAGSSSYNSPLHF.

This clone was counted between two and nine times. The CDR3: CASSQRGQRSNTGELFF. The CDR3 DNA is TGCGCCAGCAGTCAAAGGGGGCAGCGCTCGAACACCGGGGAGCTGTTTTTT. This chain connects TRBV23-1 to TRBJ2-2, with 7 bases fitting TRBD1. TRBV23-1 is reported as an ORF; its role is uncertain. The CDR3 extends over 17 amino acids. The V gene end was trimmed by 2 bases and the J gene end by 0 bases; junction bases not matched to a gene: 6.

The chain has TRBV19 and TRBJ2-5; 9 positions agree with TRBD1. The end of the DNA aligns better with TRBJ2-7, so the J call may be wrong. The CDR3 is made up of 15 amino acids. The germline V gene has CDR1 LNHDA and CDR2 SQIVND (reference sequence). In DNA form, the CDR3 reads TGTGCCAGTAGTATCGGACAGGGGATTTTTTACGAGCAGTACTTC. Protein sequence: CASSIGQGIFYEQYF.

V is TRBV19 and J is TRBJ1-5, with D possibly matching TRBD1 (5 bases). Trimming left V 10 bases short and J 7 bases short, with 26 bases between. Germline V gives CDR1 LNHDA, CDR2 SQIVND (reference sequence). This CDR3 spans 16 amino acids. CDR3 in amino acids: CATSITAQGPLQPQHF. In DNA form, the CDR3 reads TGTGCCACTAGCATCACGGCGCAGGGCCCTCTCCAGCCCCAGCATTTT.

This clone was detected only a few times. CDR3 residues: CASSSRLAGGTTDTQYF. The CDR3, as DNA: TGCGCCAGCAGCTCCCGACTAGCGGGGGGAACCACAGATACGCAGTATTTT. The rearrangement links TRBV5-1 to TRBJ2-3; 13 bases are shared with TRBD2. V lost 3 bases to trimming and J lost 2 bases; unmatched junction nucleotides: 6. The germline V gene has CDR1 SGHRS and CDR2 YFSETQ. The CDR3 length is 17 residues.

The chain couples TRBV6-5 to TRBJ2-5; D may match TRBD1 or TRBD2 (5 bases each). From germline, CDR1 is MNHEY and CDR2 SVGAGI. This CDR3 spans 14 amino acids. Trimming left V 0 bases short and J 3 bases short, with 8 bases between. CDR3 bases: TGTGCCAGCAGTTACTCCGGGGCGAAAGAGACCCAGTACTTC. Its translation is CASSYSGAKETQYF.

This chain uses TRBV5-6 with TRBJ1-1; TRBD1 agrees at 8 bases. Germline loops: CDR1 SGHDT, CDR2 YYEEEE. The CDR3 loop spans 16 amino acids. V was clipped by 5 bases and J by 4 bases; unmatched bases: 13. The CDR3 DNA sequence: TGTGCCAGCAGTTGGGGGGGGGCAGGGGGCATCACTGAAGCTTTCTTT. As protein: CASSWGGAGGITEAFF.